These T cell receptor beta chains were read from a single sample in a study of chemoradiotherapy in HPV16-positive cancers. Produced via immunoSEQ multiplex PCR; TCRdb's table is partial and in-frame only. This sample has approximately 10,000 clones, with approximately 78% found just once. Sampling took place from a patient who underwent chemoradiotherapy. These receptors were taken from a human donor with HPV-associated anogenital cancer. Both conserved end residues are part of each CDR3. D genes are given only for firm matches. Expanded clones get a size class; other rows say once, few or many, or leave the size out.

>TRBV7-8|TRBD2|NA|TRBJ2-1|15
TGTGCCAGCAGCCCCGGACTAGCGGGGGACAATGAGCAGTTCTTC
CASSPGLAGDNEQFF
>TRBV7-9|TRBD2|NA|TRBJ2-7|16
TGTGCCAGCACCCCGGGGGGGACTAGCGGGGCCTACGAGCAGTACTTC
CASTPGGTSGAYEQYF
>TRBV5-1|TRBD2|once|TRBJ2-7|15
TGCGCCAGCAGCTTGGCCTCTGGCGGGGGCTACGAGCAGTACTTC
CASSLASGGGYEQYF
>TRBV30|NA|few|TRBJ2-4|14
TGTGCCTGGAGTCTGGCGGGCTCCAAAAACATTCAGTACTTC
CAWSLAGSKNIQYF
>TRBV2|NA|NA|TRBJ2-3|13
TGTGCCAGCAGTCCGGGGGTCGCAGATACGCAGTATTTT
CASSPGVADTQYF
>TRBV9|NA|NA|TRBJ1-3|13
TGTGCCAGCAGCAACAGCTCTGGAAACACCATATATTTT
CASSNSSGNTIYF
>TRBV11-2|TRBD2|NA|TRBJ2-7|12
TGTGCCAGCAGCCCCGGGGGGGGCGAGCAGTACTTC
CASSPGGGEQYF
>TRBV4-2|TRBD2|NA|TRBJ2-5|15
TGTGCCAGCAGCCAATCCCGGGGGGGCCAAGAGACCCAGTACTTC
CASSQSRGGQETQYF
>TRBV25-1|NA|NA|TRBJ1-1|13
TGTGCCAGCAGACAAAATGGGAAGGGGGAGGCTTTCTTT
CASRQNGKGEAFF
>TRBV13|NA|NA|TRBJ2-2|15
TGTGCCAGCAGCTTAGGTGCCCCCGCCACCGGGGAGCTGTTTTTT
CASSLGAPATGELFF
>TRBV11-1|NA|NA|TRBJ2-5|16
TGTGCCAGCAGCTCCAATAGCGGAGGACGCCAAGAGACCCAGTACTTC
CASSSNSGGRQETQYF
>TRBV7-3|TRBD2|NA|TRBJ2-2|18
TGTGCCAGCAGCTTAGCTCTTAGCGGGGCGGCGAGCACCGGGGAGCTGTTTTTT
CASSLALSGAASTGELFF
>TRBV6-5|NA|NA|TRBJ1-1|13
TGTGCCAGCAGGGAGGACTCGAACACTGAAGCTTTCTTT
CASREDSNTEAFF
>TRBV11-3|TRBD1|NA|TRBJ2-1|17
TGTGCCAGCAGCTTAGATCTGAGGGGGCCATTGTCCTATGAGCAGTTCTTC
CASSLDLRGPLSYEQFF
>TRBV10-3|TRBD1|NA|TRBJ2-3|14
TGTGCCATCAGTGTCGGGACAGCCACAGATACGCAGTATTTT
CAISVGTATDTQYF
>TRBV5-6|NA|NA|TRBJ2-7|16
TGTGCCAGCAGCTTCCAGGGGGGTAGCGGGTATTACGAGCAGTACTTC
CASSFQGGSGYYEQYF
>TRBV14|TRBD2|NA|TRBJ2-3|15
TGTGCCAGCAGCCGTAGCGGGGTCAGCACAGATACGCAGTATTTT
CASSRSGVSTDTQYF
>TRBV11-2|NA|NA|TRBJ2-3|18
TGTGCCAGCAGCTTAGCGAATGAGGGGCGGCGTAGCACAGATACGCAGTATTTT
CASSLANEGRRSTDTQYF
>TRBV19|NA|once|TRBJ1-6|14
TGTGCCAGTAGGCCTAGCTCCTATAATTCACCCCTCCACTTT
CASRPSSYNSPLHF
>TRBV6-4|TRBD2|few|TRBJ2-2|15
TGTGCCAGCAGAGGGACTAGCGGGGACACCGGGGAGCTGTTTTTT
CASRGTSGDTGELFF
>TRBV9|TRBD2|NA|TRBJ2-2|17
TGTGCCAGCAGCGTAGGCCTAGCGGGGGCAAACACCGGGGAGCTGTTTTTT
CASSVGLAGANTGELFF
>TRBV12-5|NA|NA|TRBJ1-3|12
TGTGCTAGCCAGGGAGTTGGAAACACCATATATTTT
CASQGVGNTIYF
>TRBV6-4|NA|NA|TRBJ1-1|13
TGTGCCAGCAGTGTAGCAGAGAACACTGAAGCTTTCTTT
CASSVAENTEAFF
>TRBV19|NA|NA|TRBJ1-5|14
TGTGCCAGTATTCCACAGGGATATGATCAGCCCCAGCATTTT
CASIPQGYDQPQHF
>TRBV10-3|NA|NA|TRBJ1-4|13
TGTGCCATCAGTGAGTCGAGGGGGGAAAAACTGTTTTTT
CAISESRGEKLFF
>TRBV5-4|TRBD1|NA|TRBJ2-2|15
TGTGCCAGCAGCCCGGGACAGGGGATCACCGGGGAGCTGTTTTTT
CASSPGQGITGELFF
>TRBV19|NA|NA|TRBJ2-3|14
TGTGCCAGTAGATTAGCCAGCACCACAGATACGCAGTATTTT
CASRLASTTDTQYF
>TRBV13|NA|NA|TRBJ1-1|14
TGTGCCAGCAGCGCAGGGGAGGTTGGGACTGAAGCTTTCTTT
CASSAGEVGTEAFF
>TRBV19|NA|NA|TRBJ1-5|13
TGTGCCAGTAGTATGCGAAGGGGGCAGCCCCAGCATTTT
CASSMRRGQPQHF
>TRBV9|NA|NA|TRBJ2-5|13
TGTGCCAGCAGCCGGGGCCATCAAGAGACCCAGTACTTC
CASSRGHQETQYF
>TRBV7-2|NA|NA|TRBJ1-1|15
TGTGCCAGCAGCGGGCAGACAGGCCGCAGCACTGAAGCTTTCTTT
CASSGQTGRSTEAFF
>TRBV18|NA|NA|TRBJ1-4|14
TGTGCCAGCTCACCAGATATAGGGGGAGAAAAACTGTTTTTT
CASSPDIGGEKLFF
>TRBV4-3|NA|once|TRBJ2-7|16
TGCGCCAGCAGCCAAGGGAGGTGGCCTCGGGGTTACGAGCAGTACTTC
CASSQGRWPRGYEQYF
>TRBV6-1|TRBD1|large|TRBJ1-6|14
TGTGCCAGCAGCGACAGGGGGGACAATTCACCCCTCCACTTT
CASSDRGDNSPLHF
>TRBV12-5|NA|NA|TRBJ2-7|16
TGTGCTAGTGGTTTGATGGTGGGGACAACCACCTACGAGCAGTACTTC
CASGLMVGTTTYEQYF
>TRBV5-4|NA|NA|TRBJ1-3|16
TGTGCCAGCAGCTTGGGGGTGAGCCTCTCTGGAAACACCATATATTTT
CASSLGVSLSGNTIYF
>TRBV9|NA|NA|TRBJ2-2|16
TGTGCCAGCAGCGTTTTTGGTGGGGTCGAGACCGGGGAGCTGTTTTTT
CASSVFGGVETGELFF
>TRBV7-2|NA|NA|TRBJ2-7|14
TGTGCCAGCAGCGCCGACAGGCCTTCCTACGAGCAGTACTTC
CASSADRPSYEQYF
>TRBV19|NA|NA|TRBJ2-1|15
TGTGCCAGTAAAATAACGGGGAGCTCCTACAATGAGCAGTTCTTC
CASKITGSSYNEQFF
>TRBV4-3|NA|NA|TRBJ1-1|14
TGCGCCAGCAGTCATGGACGGGGGAACACTGAAGCTTTCTTT
CASSHGRGNTEAFF
>TRBV9|NA|NA|TRBJ2-3|13
TGTGCCAGCAACGTAATGAGTCCAGATACGCAGTATTTT
CASNVMSPDTQYF
>TRBV18|NA|NA|TRBJ1-2|13
TGTGCCAGCTCACCGACGGACTCCTATGGCTACACCTTC
CASSPTDSYGYTF
>TRBV6-5|NA|once|TRBJ1-2|14
TGTGCCAGCGGCGGGCCGCGAGCTAACTATGGCTACACCTTC
CASGGPRANYGYTF
>TRBV6-5|TRBD2|NA|TRBJ2-1|14
TGTGCCAGCAGTAGCGGGGGGACCTACAATGAGCAGTTCTTC
CASSSGGTYNEQFF
>TRBV30|TRBD2|NA|TRBJ2-1|14
TGTGCCTGGAGTCCGGGACTAGCGGTGAATGAGCAGTTCTTC
CAWSPGLAVNEQFF
>TRBV5-1|TRBD2|NA|TRBJ2-3|17
TGCGCCAGCAGCTACGAGACTAGCGGGGGTATGACAGATACGCAGTATTTT
CASSYETSGGMTDTQYF
>TRBV6-1|NA|few|TRBJ1-1|15
TGTGCCAGCAGTGAATGGAGGGGGTTAAACACTGAAGCTTTCTTT
CASSEWRGLNTEAFF
>TRBV4-1|NA|NA|TRBJ1-5|14
TGCGCCAGCAGCAGGACAGTAGATGACCAGCCCCAGCATTTT
CASSRTVDDQPQHF
>TRBV29-1|TRBD1|once|TRBJ1-1|17
TGCAGCGTTGGGGGACAGGGGGCTCCGGCCAACATCCTACAAGCTTTCTTT
CSVGGQGAPANILQAFF
>TRBV13|NA|once|TRBJ2-5|13
TGTGCCAGCAGCTCCCAAACCTCGGAGACCCAGTACTTC
CASSSQTSETQYF